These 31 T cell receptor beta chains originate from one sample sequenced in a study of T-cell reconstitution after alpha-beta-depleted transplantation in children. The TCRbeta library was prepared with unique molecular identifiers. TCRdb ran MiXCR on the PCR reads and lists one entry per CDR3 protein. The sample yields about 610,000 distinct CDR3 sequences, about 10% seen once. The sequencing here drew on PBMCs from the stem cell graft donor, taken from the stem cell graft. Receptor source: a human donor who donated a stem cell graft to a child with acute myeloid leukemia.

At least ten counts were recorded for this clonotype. CDR3 sequence: CASRPIGRIYGYTF. DNA of the CDR3: TGTGCCAGCAGACCCATTGGACGGATCTATGGCTACACCTTC. V is TRBV12-3 or TRBV12-4 and J is TRBJ1-2; D remains ambiguous. The CDR3 has 14 residues. V was cut by 6 bases and J by 4 bases, with 15 bases left in between.

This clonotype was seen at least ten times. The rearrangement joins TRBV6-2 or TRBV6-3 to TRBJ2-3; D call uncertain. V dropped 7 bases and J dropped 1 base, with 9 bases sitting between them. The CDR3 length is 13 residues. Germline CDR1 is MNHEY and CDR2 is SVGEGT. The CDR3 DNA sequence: TGTGCCAGCATAGTGGCGGGCACAGATACGCAGTATTTT. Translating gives CASIVAGTDTQYF.

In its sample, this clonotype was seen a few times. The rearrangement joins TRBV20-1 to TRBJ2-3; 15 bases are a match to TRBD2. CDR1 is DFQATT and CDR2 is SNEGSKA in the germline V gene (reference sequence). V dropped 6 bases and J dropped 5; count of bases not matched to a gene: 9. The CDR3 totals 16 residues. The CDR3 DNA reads TGCAGTGCGCGGACTAGCGGGAGGGCCTCGAAAGATACGCAGTATTTT. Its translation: CSARTSGRASKDTQYF.

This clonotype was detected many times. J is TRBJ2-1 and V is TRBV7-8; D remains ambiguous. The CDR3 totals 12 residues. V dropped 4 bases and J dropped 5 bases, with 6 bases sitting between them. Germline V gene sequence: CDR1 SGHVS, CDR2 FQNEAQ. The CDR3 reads CASSYNHNEQFF. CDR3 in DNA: TGTGCCAGCAGCTATAACCACAATGAGCAGTTCTTC.

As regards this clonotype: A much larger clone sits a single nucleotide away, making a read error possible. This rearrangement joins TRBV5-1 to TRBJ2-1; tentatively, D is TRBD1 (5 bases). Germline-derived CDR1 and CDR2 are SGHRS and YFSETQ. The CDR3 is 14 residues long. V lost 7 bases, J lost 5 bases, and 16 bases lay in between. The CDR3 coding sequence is TGCGCCAGCCTCTCCGAGACAGTCAACAATGAGCAGTTCTTC. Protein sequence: CASLSETVNNEQFF.

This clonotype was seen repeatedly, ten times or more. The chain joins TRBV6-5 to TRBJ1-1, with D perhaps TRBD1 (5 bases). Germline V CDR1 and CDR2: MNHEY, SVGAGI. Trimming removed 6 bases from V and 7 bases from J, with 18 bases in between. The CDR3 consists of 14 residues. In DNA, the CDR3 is TGTGCCAGCAGAATCACAGGTCTGAGGAATGAAGCTTTCTTT. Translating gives CASRITGLRNEAFF.

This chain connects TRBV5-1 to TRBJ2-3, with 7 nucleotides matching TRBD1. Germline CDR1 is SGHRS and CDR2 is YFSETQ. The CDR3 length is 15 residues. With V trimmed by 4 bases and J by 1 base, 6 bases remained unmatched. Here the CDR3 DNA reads TGCGCCAGCAGCCGTACAGGGGCGCGCACAGATACGCAGTATTTT. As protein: CASSRTGARTDTQYF. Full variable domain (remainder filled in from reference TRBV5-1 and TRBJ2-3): KAGVTQTPRYLIKTRGQQVTLSCSPISGHRSVSWYQQTPGQGLQFLFEYFSETQRNKGNFPGRFSGRQFSNSRSEMNVSTLELGDSALYLCASSRTGARTDTQYFGPGTRLTVL.

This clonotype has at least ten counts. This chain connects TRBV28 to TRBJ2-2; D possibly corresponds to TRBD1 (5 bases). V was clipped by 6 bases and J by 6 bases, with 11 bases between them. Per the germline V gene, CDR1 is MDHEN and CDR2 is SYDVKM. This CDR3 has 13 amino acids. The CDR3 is CASSNQGAGELFF. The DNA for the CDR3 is TGTGCCAGCAGCAACCAGGGCGCCGGGGAGCTGTTTTTT.

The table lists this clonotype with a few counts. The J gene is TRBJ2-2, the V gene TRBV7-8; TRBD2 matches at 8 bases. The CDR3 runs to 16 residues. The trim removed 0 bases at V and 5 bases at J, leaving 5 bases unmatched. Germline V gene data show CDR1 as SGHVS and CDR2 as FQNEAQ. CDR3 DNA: TGTGCCAGCAGCTTAGCGGTTGCGGGAGGAACCGGGGAGCTGTTTTTT. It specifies CASSLAVAGGTGELFF.

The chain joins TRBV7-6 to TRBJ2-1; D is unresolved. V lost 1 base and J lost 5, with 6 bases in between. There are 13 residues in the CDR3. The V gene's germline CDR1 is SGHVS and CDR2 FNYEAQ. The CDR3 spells CASSLVGHNEQFF. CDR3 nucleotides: TGTGCCAGCAGCTTAGTTGGCCACAATGAGCAGTTCTTC.

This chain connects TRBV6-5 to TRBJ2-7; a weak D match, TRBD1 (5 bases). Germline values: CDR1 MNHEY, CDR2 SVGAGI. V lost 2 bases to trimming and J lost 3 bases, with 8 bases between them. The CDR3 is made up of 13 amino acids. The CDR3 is CASSYGRDYEQYF. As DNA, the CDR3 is TGTGCCAGCAGTTACGGCAGGGACTACGAGCAGTACTTC.

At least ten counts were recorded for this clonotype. The chain's CDR3 is CASSSGLTNTEAFF. The CDR3 nucleotides read TGTGCCAGCAGTTCCGGGTTAACTAACACTGAAGCTTTCTTT. The rearrangement joins TRBV12-3 or TRBV12-4 to TRBJ1-1; D gene unclear. V was shortened by 4 bases and J by 2 bases, with 11 bases between the two germline ends. The CDR3 covers 14 residues.

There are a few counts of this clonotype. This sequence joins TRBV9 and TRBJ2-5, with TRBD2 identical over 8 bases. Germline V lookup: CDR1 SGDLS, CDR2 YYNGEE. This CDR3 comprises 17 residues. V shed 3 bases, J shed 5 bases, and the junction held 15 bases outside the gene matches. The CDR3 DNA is TGTGCCAGCAGCGCCCAGGGGTCAGCGGGAGCAAAGGAGACCCAGTACTTC. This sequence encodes CASSAQGSAGAKETQYF.

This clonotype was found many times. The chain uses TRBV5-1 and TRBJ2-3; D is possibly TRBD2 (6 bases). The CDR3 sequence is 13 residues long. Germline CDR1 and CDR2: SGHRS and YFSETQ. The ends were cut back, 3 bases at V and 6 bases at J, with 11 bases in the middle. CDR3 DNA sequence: TGCGCCAGCAGCTCGGGGGACGCGGATACGCAGTATTTT. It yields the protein CASSSGDADTQYF.

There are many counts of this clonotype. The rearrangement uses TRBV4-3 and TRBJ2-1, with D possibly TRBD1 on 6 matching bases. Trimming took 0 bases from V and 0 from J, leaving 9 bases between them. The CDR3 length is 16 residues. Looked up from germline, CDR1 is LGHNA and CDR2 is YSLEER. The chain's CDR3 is CASSQDWTVSYNEQFF. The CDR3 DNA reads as TGCGCCAGCAGCCAAGATTGGACAGTCTCCTACAATGAGCAGTTCTTC.

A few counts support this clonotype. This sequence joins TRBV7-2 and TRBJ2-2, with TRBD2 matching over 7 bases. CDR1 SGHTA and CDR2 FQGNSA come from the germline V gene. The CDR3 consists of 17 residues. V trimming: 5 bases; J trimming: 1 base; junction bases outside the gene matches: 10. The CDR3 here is CASSPRKSGVNTGELFF. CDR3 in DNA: TGTGCCAGCAGCCCCCGGAAGAGCGGGGTGAACACCGGGGAGCTGTTTTTT.

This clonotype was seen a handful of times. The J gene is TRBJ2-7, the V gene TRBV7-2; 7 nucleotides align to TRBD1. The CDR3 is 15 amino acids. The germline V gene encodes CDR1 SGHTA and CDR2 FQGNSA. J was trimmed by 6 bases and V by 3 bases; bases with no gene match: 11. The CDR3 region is CASSFGQVYTGEQYF. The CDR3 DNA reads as TGTGCCAGCAGCTTCGGACAGGTCTACACCGGCGAGCAGTACTTC. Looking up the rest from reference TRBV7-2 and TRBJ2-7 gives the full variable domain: GAGVSQSPSNKVTEKGKDVELRCDPISGHTALYWYRQSLGQGLEFLIYFQGNSAPDKSGLPSDRFSAERTGGSVSTLTIQRTQQEDSAVYLCASSFGQVYTGEQYFGPGTRLTVT.

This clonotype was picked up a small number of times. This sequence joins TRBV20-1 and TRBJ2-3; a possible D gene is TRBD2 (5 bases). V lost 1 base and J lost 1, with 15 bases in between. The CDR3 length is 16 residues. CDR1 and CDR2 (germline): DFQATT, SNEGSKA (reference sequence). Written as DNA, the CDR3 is TGCAGTGCTAGAGTACCTCAGAGGGATCGCACAGATACGCAGTATTTT. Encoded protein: CSARVPQRDRTDTQYF.

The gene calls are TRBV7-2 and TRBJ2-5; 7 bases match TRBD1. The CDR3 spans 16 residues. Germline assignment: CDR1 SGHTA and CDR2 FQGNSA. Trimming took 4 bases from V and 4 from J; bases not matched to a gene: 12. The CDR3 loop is CASSSFRGGLSETQYF. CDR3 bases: TGTGCCAGCAGCTCCTTCCGAGGGGGCTTGTCAGAGACCCAGTACTTC.

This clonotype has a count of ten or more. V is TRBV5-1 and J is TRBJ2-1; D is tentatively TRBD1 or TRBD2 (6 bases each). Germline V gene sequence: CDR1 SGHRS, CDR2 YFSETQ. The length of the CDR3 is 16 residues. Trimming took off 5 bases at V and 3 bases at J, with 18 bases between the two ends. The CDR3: CASSFGGQGSYNEQFF. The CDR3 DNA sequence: TGCGCCAGCAGTTTTGGAGGGCAGGGGAGCTACAATGAGCAGTTCTTC.

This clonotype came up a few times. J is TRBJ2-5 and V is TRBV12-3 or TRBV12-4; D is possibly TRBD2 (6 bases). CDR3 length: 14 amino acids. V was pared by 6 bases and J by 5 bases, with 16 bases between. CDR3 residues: CASSQLAAGETQYF. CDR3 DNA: TGTGCCAGCAGCCAACTAGCTGCCGGGGAGACCCAGTACTTC.

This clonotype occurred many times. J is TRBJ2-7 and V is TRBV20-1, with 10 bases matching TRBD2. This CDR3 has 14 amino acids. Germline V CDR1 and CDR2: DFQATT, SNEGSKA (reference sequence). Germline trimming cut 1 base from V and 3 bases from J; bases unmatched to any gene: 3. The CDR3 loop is CSARGLAGVYEQYF. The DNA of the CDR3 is TGCAGTGCTAGAGGGCTAGCGGGAGTCTACGAGCAGTACTTC.

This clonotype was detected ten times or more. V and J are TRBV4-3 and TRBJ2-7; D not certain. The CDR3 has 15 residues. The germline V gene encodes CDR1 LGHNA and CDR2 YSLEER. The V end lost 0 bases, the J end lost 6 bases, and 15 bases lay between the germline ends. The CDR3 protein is CASSQDMGNEGEQYF. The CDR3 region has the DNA TGCGCCAGCAGCCAAGATATGGGAAACGAAGGCGAGCAGTACTTC.

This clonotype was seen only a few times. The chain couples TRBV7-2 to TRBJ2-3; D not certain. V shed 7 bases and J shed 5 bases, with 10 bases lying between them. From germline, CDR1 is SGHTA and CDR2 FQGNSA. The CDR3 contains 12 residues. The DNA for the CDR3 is TGTGCCAGCACCCGAGTTGGAGATACGCAGTATTTT. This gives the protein CASTRVGDTQYF.

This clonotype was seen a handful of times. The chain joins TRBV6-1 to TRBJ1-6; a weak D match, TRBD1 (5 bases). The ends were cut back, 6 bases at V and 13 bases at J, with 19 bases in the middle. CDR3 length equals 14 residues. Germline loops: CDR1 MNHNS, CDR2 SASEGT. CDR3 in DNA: TGTGCCAGCAGACTTGGGGACGACGGAGTCCCCCTCCACTTT. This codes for CASRLGDDGVPLHF.

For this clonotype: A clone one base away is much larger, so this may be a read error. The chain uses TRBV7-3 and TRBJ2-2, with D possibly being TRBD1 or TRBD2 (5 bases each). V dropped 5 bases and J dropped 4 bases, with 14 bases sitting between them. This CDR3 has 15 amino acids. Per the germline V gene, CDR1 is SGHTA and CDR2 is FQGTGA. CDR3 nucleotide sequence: TGTGCCAGCAGCCCGAGGGGTTTGAGCACCGGGGAGCTGTTTTTT. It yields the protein CASSPRGLSTGELFF.

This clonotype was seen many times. CDR3 DNA sequence: TGTGCCACCAGTGAGCGACAGTACAATGAGCAGTTCTTC. Protein product: CATSERQYNEQFF. The rearrangement links TRBV24-1 to TRBJ2-1, with D tentatively TRBD1 (5 bases). Germline loops: CDR1 KGHDR, CDR2 SFDVKD. This CDR3 comprises 13 residues. V lost 4 bases and J lost 4, with 7 bases in between.

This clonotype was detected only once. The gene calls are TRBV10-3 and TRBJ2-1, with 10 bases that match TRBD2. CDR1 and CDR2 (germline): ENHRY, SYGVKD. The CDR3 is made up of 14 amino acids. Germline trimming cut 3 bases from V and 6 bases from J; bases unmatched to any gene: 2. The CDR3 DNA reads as TGTGCCATCAGTGATCGACTAGCGGGCAATGAGCAGTTCTTC. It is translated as CAISDRLAGNEQFF.

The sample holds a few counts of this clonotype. The CDR3 coding sequence is TGTGCCAGCAGCCAGACCCCTGCCACAGATACGCAGTATTTT. Translated: CASSQTPATDTQYF. The rearrangement joins TRBV4-2 to TRBJ2-3; no definite D call. There are 14 residues in the CDR3. Trimming took off 3 bases at V and 2 bases at J, with 9 bases between the two ends. In germline, CDR1 is LGHNA, CDR2 YNFKEQ.

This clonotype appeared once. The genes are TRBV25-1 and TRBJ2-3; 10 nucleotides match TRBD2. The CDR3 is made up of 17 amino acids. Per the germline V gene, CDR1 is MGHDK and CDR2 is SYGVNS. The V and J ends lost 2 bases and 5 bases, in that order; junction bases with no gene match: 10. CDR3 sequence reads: CASSERWSGRGKDTQYF. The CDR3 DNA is TGTGCCAGCAGTGAACGGTGGAGCGGGAGGGGTAAAGATACGCAGTATTTT.

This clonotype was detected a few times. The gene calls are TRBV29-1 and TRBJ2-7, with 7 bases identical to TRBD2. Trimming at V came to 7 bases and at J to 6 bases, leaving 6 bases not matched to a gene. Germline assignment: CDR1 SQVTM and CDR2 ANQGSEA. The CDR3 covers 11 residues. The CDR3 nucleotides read TGCAGCGCCGGGGAGGGCGGCGAGCAGTACTTC. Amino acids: CSAGEGGEQYF.